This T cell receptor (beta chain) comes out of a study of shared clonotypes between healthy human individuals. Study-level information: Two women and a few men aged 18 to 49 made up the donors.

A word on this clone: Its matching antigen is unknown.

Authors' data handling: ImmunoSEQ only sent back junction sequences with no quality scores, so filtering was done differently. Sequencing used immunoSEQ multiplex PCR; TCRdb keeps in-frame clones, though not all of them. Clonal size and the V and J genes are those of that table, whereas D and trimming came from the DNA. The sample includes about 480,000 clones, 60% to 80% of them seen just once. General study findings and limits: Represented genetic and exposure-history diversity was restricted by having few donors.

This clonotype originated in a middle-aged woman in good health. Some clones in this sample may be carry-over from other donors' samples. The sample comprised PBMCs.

The CDR3 reads CASSYITLGGGELFF. CDR3 in DNA: TGTGCCAGCAGCTACATCACGCTCGGTGGCGGGGAGCTGTTTTTT. This chain joins TRBV11-3 and TRBJ2-2; D uncertain. From germline, CDR1 is SGHNT and CDR2 YENEEA. The CDR3 consists of 15 residues. Between the trimmed V and J ends, which lost 4 bases and 7 bases, there was a span of 16 bases.